Here is one T cell receptor (beta chain) with its context. Losses at the gene ends were 3 bases for V and 2 bases for J; bases not matched to a gene: 7. Germline V gene data show CDR1 as ENHRY and CDR2 as SYGVKD. The CDR3 sequence is 16 residues long. This record belongs to a study of blood T cells in healthy people across ages. The wider study: Template switching retrieved approximately one barcoded beta molecule for each two T cells.

Then a second PCR, running about 6 to 11 cycles, was carried out with a sample-barcoded 5' primer and a J-beta primer mix. At least 2.5 million CDR3-containing paired-end reads were obtained per sample. TCRdb reprocessed the 5' RACE reads with MiXCR, giving one entry per CDR3 protein. The sample consists of around 800,000 distinct CDR3 sequences, roughly 50% of them appearing once. The donors, all healthy, were Caucasians living in Russia, aged about 6 to 100. Sequenced material: blood. This TCR came from an older man in good health. The gene calls are TRBV10-3 and TRBJ2-1; TRBD1 matches at 7 bases. The CDR3 DNA follows: TGTGCCATCAGTGAACAGGGGCAGGGCGCCTACAATGAGCAGTTCTTC. It encodes CAISEQGQGAYNEQFF.